This TCR beta chain was sequenced for a study of blood T cell repertoires in COVID-19. Generated by immunoSEQ multiplex PCR, the TCRdb table keeps only in-frame clones and is missing some. The sample lists under 250,000 clones; around 89% were seen once. The V and J ends lost 0 bases and 2 bases respectively, with 8 bases between them. Per germline, CDR1 SGDLS and CDR2 YYNGEE. There are 14 residues in the CDR3. What was sequenced was peripheral blood. This clonotype was sampled from a woman aged 25-40 years with COVID-19, enrolled during active disease. V usage is TRBV9 and J usage is TRBJ2-5, with a weak D call TRBD1 (6 bases). CDR3 in DNA: TGTGCCAGCAGCGTAGAAGGACAGCAAGAGACCCAGTACTTC. Protein: CASSVEGQQETQYF.